This T cell receptor (beta chain) came from a study of PD-L1 blockade in urothelial cancer. Libraries were prepared by immunoSEQ multiplex PCR; TCRdb keeps only in-frame clonotypes and omits some of them. The data show more than 30,000 clones, with around 83% seen just once and approximately 15% held by the top ten. Sampling of each patient yielded between 1 and 8 specimens, collected pretreatment and on-treatment. Germline V gives CDR1 SGHVS, CDR2 FQNEAQ. Germline trimming cut 0 bases from V and 2 bases from J; bases unmatched to any gene: 4. The CDR3 is 16 residues long. As for this clone: Its antigen remains unidentified.

Study-wide points: Durable-benefit patients had greater expansion of tumor-associated blood clones at 3 weeks.

The genes are TRBV7-8 and TRBJ1-1, with 9 bases aligning to TRBD1. The receptor was isolated from a man aged 55 to 70 with urothelial cancer. The sample here was PBMCs, taken around atezolizumab (anti-PD-L1) treatment. CDR3 bases: TGTGCCAGCAGCTTAGCGGGGACAGGGATTAACACTGAAGCTTTCTTT. Its protein is CASSLAGTGINTEAFF.